Each of the 10 T cell receptor beta chains below was sequenced from the same sample in a study of cytomegalovirus exposure and HLA in healthy donors. Vbeta (60) and Jbeta (13) primers were used in the PCR. Sequencing used immunoSEQ multiplex PCR; TCRdb keeps in-frame clones, though not all of them. The data show around 92,000 clones, roughly 80% seen once. Sequenced: PBMCs. Every receptor here comes from a girl aged 2-15 years in good health and CMV-seropositive.

DNA of the CDR3: TGTGCCAGCAGCCAAGATGGGACTAGCGGCCTAGAGACCCAGTACTTC. Its protein product is CASSQDGTSGLETQYF. This chain joins TRBV4-2 and TRBJ2-5; TRBD2 matches at 11 bases. The CDR3 totals 16 residues. The V segment lost 0 bases and the J segment 4 bases; nucleotides outside the gene matches: 4. CDR1 LGHNA and CDR2 YNFKEQ come from the germline V gene.

This clone was counted a single time. The V and J genes are TRBV7-2 and TRBJ2-5; tentative D call: TRBD1 (6 bases). The V end was cut by 3 bases, the J end by 7 bases, with 18 bases between. The CDR3 runs to 15 residues. Germline loops: CDR1 SGHTA, CDR2 FQGNSA. The CDR3 DNA reads as TGTGCCAGCAGCTTCGGGCAGGGGTCCATGGGGACCCAGTACTTC. Encoded protein: CASSFGQGSMGTQYF.

V and J are TRBV30 and TRBJ1-5; 11 bases line up with TRBD1. The germline V gene has CDR1 GTSNPN and CDR2 SVGIG (reference sequence). This CDR3 comprises 19 residues. J lost 1 base, V lost 2 bases, and 13 bases had no gene match. Written as DNA, the CDR3 is TGTGCCTGGAGTTCCCCCAACCTCGGACAGGGGGCCAGCAATCAGCCCCAGCATTTT. Its translation is CAWSSPNLGQGASNQPQHF.

The chain joins TRBV18 to TRBJ1-3; 7 bases align to TRBD1. Germline trimming cut 2 bases from V and 2 bases from J; bases unmatched to any gene: 9. Germline assignment: CDR1 KGHSH and CDR2 LQKENI. This CDR3 region has 17 residues. The CDR3 coding sequence is TGTGCCAGCTCACCAATATACGCTGACAGGGCTGGAAACACCATATATTTT. Protein: CASSPIYADRAGNTIYF.

The DNA of the CDR3 is TGTGCCAGCAGTTTTCAGGGAAGGTACGAGCAGTACTTC. Translated: CASSFQGRYEQYF. This chain connects TRBV27 to TRBJ2-7, with D tentatively TRBD1 (5 bases). This CDR3 has 13 residues. With 3 bases removed from V and 4 bases from J, the gap between germline ends came to 10 bases. Per germline, CDR1 MNHEY and CDR2 SMNVEV (reference sequence).

The V gene is TRBV28, the J gene TRBJ2-6; perhaps TRBD1 as D (5 bases). V was pared by 4 bases and J by 3 bases, with 7 bases between. CDR1 MDHEN and CDR2 SYDVKM come from the germline V gene. The CDR3 is 14 residues long. CDR3 coding DNA: TGTGCCAGCAGTTCCCAGGGTGGGGCCAACGTCCTGACTTTC. This codes for CASSSQGGANVLTF.

The chain joins TRBV6-6 to TRBJ1-1, with no clear D. The CDR3 spans 13 residues. The V gene's germline CDR1 is MNHNY and CDR2 SVGAGI (reference sequence). V lost 7 bases to trimming and J lost 4 bases, with 13 bases between them. DNA of the CDR3: TGTGCCAGCAACAGCAACAGCGGCACTGAAGCTTTCTTT. It specifies CASNSNSGTEAFF.

The V call is TRBV28, the J call TRBJ2-3, with a tentative D call TRBD1 (6 bases). Between the trimmed V and J ends, which lost 3 bases and 3 bases, there was a span of 10 bases. This CDR3 comprises 14 residues. Germline CDR1 reads MDHEN; CDR2 reads SYDVKM. The CDR3 region is CASSLRGKTDTQYF. In DNA form, the CDR3 reads TGTGCCAGCAGTTTGAGGGGGAAAACAGATACGCAGTATTTT.

This chain uses TRBV6-1 with TRBJ2-1, with D hard to call. The CDR3 runs to 12 residues. Germline CDR1 reads MNHNS; CDR2 reads SASEGT. V gave up 6 bases and J gave up 12 bases, with 15 bases separating them. Written as DNA, the CDR3 is TGTGCCAGCAGGAGCTTCGGAGAGTTGCAGTTCTTC. It codes for CASRSFGELQFF.

The chain carries TRBV18 and TRBJ1-1; D is perhaps TRBD1 (5 bases). This CDR3 has 16 residues. The germline CDR1 and CDR2 sequences are KGHSH and LQKENI. V lost 0 bases, J lost 6 bases, and 17 bases lay in between. CDR3 protein: CASSPPAGPELSEAFF. The CDR3 region has the DNA TGTGCCAGCTCACCACCGGCAGGGCCCGAACTCTCTGAAGCTTTCTTT.